This passage covers 5 T cell receptor beta chains from one sample sequenced in a study of blood T cell repertoires in COVID-19. Generated by immunoSEQ multiplex PCR, the TCRdb table keeps only in-frame clones and is missing some. The sample has over 150,000 clones; about 86% are singletons. The sequencing sample was made of peripheral blood. The receptors come from a man between 70 and 80 years old with active or convalescent COVID-19.

The V gene is TRBV9, the J gene TRBJ2-7; TRBD2 aligns across 11 bases. The germline gives CDR1 SGDLS, CDR2 YYNGEE. The CDR3 spans 14 residues. V shed 4 bases, J shed 6 bases, and the junction held 6 bases outside the gene matches. CDR3 protein: CASSLAGGLVEQYF. CDR3 DNA: TGTGCCAGCAGCCTAGCGGGAGGCCTGGTCGAGCAGTACTTC. Using reference TRBV9 and TRBJ2-7 for the parts outside the CDR3, the full variable domain is DSGVTQTPKHLITATGQRVTLRCSPRSGDLSVYWYQQSLDQGLQFLIQYYNGEERAKGNILERFSAQQFPDLHSELNLSSLELGDSALYFCASSLAGGLVEQYFGPGTRLTVT.

The rearrangement joins TRBV5-1 to TRBJ2-5; 7 bases are a match to TRBD2. The germline CDR1 and CDR2 sequences are SGHRS and YFSETQ. The CDR3 covers 12 residues. Losses at the gene ends were 4 bases for V and 10 bases for J; bases not matched to a gene: 7. The CDR3 here is CASSGGEFGQYF. The CDR3 DNA is TGCGCCAGCAGCGGGGGGGAGTTCGGCCAGTACTTC. The entire variable domain, with the rest obtained from reference TRBV5-1 and TRBJ2-5, is as follows: KAGVTQTPRYLIKTRGQQVTLSCSPISGHRSVSWYQQTPGQGLQFLFEYFSETQRNKGNFPGRFSGRQFSNSRSEMNVSTLELGDSALYLCASSGGEFGQYFGPGTRLLVL.

J is TRBJ1-2 and V is TRBV9, with TRBD1 matching 9 bases. Germline values: CDR1 SGDLS, CDR2 YYNGEE. This CDR3 region has 16 residues. The V and J ends lost 0 bases and 5 bases, in that order; junction bases with no gene match: 8. The CDR3 DNA reads TGTGCCAGCAGCGTAGGTCACCCCGGACAGGGGTATGGCTACACCTTC. Amino acid sequence: CASSVGHPGQGYGYTF.

The rearrangement links TRBV7-8 to TRBJ2-7, with TRBD1 identical over 9 bases. Germline CDR1 is SGHVS and CDR2 is FQNEAQ. V gave up 1 base and J gave up 6 bases; unmatched junction bases: 13. The CDR3 loop spans 17 amino acids. CDR3 region: CASSLVGLRTGAGEQYF. The CDR3 coding sequence is TGTGCCAGCAGCTTAGTTGGCCTAAGGACAGGGGCGGGCGAGCAGTACTTC.

V usage is TRBV3-1 (or the pseudogene TRBV3-2) and J usage is TRBJ1-3; perhaps TRBD1 as D (6 bases). Germline CDR1 reads LGHDT; CDR2 reads YNNKEL (reference sequence). Trimming left V 4 bases short and J 4 bases short, with 20 bases between. The CDR3 loop spans 17 amino acids. The CDR3 reads CASSLARQDLYGNTIYF. CDR3 coding DNA: TGTGCCAGCAGCCTCGCCAGACAGGATTTGTACGGAAACACCATATATTTT.